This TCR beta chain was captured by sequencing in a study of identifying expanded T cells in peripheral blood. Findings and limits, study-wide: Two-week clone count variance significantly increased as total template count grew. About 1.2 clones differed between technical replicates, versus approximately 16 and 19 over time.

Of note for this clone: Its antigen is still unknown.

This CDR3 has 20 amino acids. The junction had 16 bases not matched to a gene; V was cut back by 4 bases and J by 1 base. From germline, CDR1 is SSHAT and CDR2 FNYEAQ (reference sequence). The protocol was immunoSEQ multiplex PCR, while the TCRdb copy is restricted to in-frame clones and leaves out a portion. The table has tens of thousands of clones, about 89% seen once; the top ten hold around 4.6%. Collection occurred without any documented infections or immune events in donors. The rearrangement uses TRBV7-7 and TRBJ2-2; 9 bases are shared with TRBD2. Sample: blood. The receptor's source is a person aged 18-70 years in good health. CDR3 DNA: TGTGCCAGCAGCTCAAATTGCGGGAGGGCAATTTATAGGAACACCGGGGAGCTGTTTTTT. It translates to CASSSNCGRAIYRNTGELFF.